This T cell receptor (beta chain) was retrieved from a study of T-cell memory formation after mild COVID-19. This clonotype has a handful of counts. Its antigen is not identified. CDR1 and CDR2 from the germline V gene are MNHNY and SVGAGI (reference sequence). V was cut by 8 bases and J by 11 bases, with 16 bases left in between. This CDR3 is built from 12 residues. Study outcomes and limitations: Detection of some responders pre-infection suggested pre-existing cross-reactive memory T cells participated. Contracting CD4+ clones sat mainly in CM and EM; CD8+ in EMRA. The authors did not confirm SARS-CoV-2 specificity of second-wave clones peaking day 37.

TCRdb re-called the 5' RACE reads with MiXCR, one entry per CDR3 protein. Among some 450,000 distinct CDR3 sequences, more than 15% were seen once, and the ten largest hold under 25%. This chain joins TRBV6-6 and TRBJ1-5; D unclear. Input material: PBMCs or a T cell subset sorted from them (not recorded which). This clonotype originated in a man aged 18 to 29 who had mild COVID-19 (a few samples of this study predate the infection). Cell type and time point are not known. The CDR3 DNA reads TGTGCCAGCTCTACCCCGACTGGAGCCCAGCATTTT. Protein sequence: CASSTPTGAQHF.